This TCR beta chain was found in a study of blood T cell repertoires in COVID-19. Overall study: The study drew acute and convalescent COVID-19 samples from the United States, Italy and Spain.

Sequencing was performed with immunoSEQ multiplex PCR; in TCRdb, only in-frame clones are kept and a portion is missing. The data hold 90,000 to 120,000 clones, with roughly 83% observed a single time. This CDR3 is built from 15 residues. Germline V gives CDR1 MDHEN, CDR2 SYDVKM. The V gene end was trimmed by 9 bases and the J gene end by 2 bases; junction bases not matched to a gene: 11. J is TRBJ2-3 and V is TRBV28, with 7 bases aligning to TRBD1. The clonotype was recovered from a human donor in a cohort sampled during active COVID-19. The sample taken for sequencing was peripheral blood. The CDR3 DNA sequence: TGTGCCAGTATAAGCGACAGGGCAGCCACAGATACGCAGTATTTT. This translates into CASISDRAATDTQYF.